A selection of T cell receptor beta chains follows, all from one sample in a study of blood T cell repertoires in COVID-19. Assay used: immunoSEQ multiplex PCR; TCRdb lists only in-frame clones, some missing. The data show fewer than 80,000 clones, 80% to 90% seen once. The sample consisted of peripheral blood. The receptors shown here come from a man older than 75 with COVID-19, enrolled during active disease. Each CDR3 is given without its conserved first and last residue. The order of the fields is V gene, J gene, CDR3 protein.

V gene: TRBV5-1; J gene: TRBJ1-4; CDR3 protein: ASRIRFNEKLF
V gene: TRBV6-5; J gene: TRBJ1-1; CDR3 protein: ASKGQGAWNTEAF
V gene: TRBV5-1; J gene: TRBJ1-1; CDR3 protein: ASSTGTGWDTEAF
V gene: TRBV7-8; J gene: TRBJ1-2; CDR3 protein: ASSSIGAYGYT
V gene: TRBV6-2/TRBV6-3; J gene: TRBJ1-5; CDR3 protein: ASSYYNRQPQH
V gene: TRBV7-2; J gene: TRBJ2-7; CDR3 protein: ASMDRALRGPYEQY
V gene: TRBV11-3; J gene: TRBJ1-5; CDR3 protein: ASSSTGVDQPQH
V gene: TRBV5-5; J gene: TRBJ1-3; CDR3 protein: ASSLSSSGNTIY
V gene: TRBV14; J gene: TRBJ2-3; CDR3 protein: ASSQTPGLGHTQY
V gene: TRBV20-1; J gene: TRBJ2-3; CDR3 protein: SASLAGPSDTQY
V gene: TRBV5-4; J gene: TRBJ2-5; CDR3 protein: ASSLGANEETQY
V gene: TRBV19; J gene: TRBJ2-5; CDR3 protein: ASSPRTGPQETQY
V gene: TRBV9; J gene: TRBJ2-5; CDR3 protein: ASSFGQGQETQY